This T cell receptor (beta chain) was captured by sequencing in a study of T cells in Graves' hyperthyroidism and ophthalmopathy. Authors of the study amplified TCR beta CDR3 regions from RNA transcripts. HTBI primers drove first-round RT-PCR of the TCR CDR3. TCRdb reanalysed the multiplex PCR reads using MiXCR and keeps one entry per CDR3 protein. The table lists more than 350,000 distinct CDR3 sequences, about 16% of them singletons. V shed 1 base and J shed 10 bases, with 11 bases lying between them. CDR1 SGHAT and CDR2 FQNNGV come from the germline V gene. The length of the CDR3 is 14 residues. Overall study findings and caveats: Model-based prediction identified ophthalmopathy a median 6.5 months prior to its onset.

The sample holds many counts of this clonotype. Its specificity is unknown. Sample: blood. The clonotype was recovered from a woman aged 55 to 70 with Graves' ophthalmopathy. The V call is TRBV11-2, the J call TRBJ1-6, with D hard to call. The CDR3 protein is CASSLGQYDSPLHF. The CDR3 nucleotides read TGTGCCAGCAGCTTAGGGCAGTATGACTCACCCCTCCACTTT.